These T cell receptor beta chains were read from a single sample in a study of human T cells and chemical hapten exposure. TCRdb re-analysed the RACE reads in MiXCR, keeping a single row per CDR3 protein. The top ten clones hold around 1.4% of a sample with about 140,000 distinct CDR3 sequences, approximately 10% of them seen once. This specimen consisted of whole blood, obtained in connection with sensitization to the hapten diphenylcyclopropenone (DPC). The receptors originated from a woman in her fifties or sixties with alopecia areata. Some clones in this sample may be carry-over from other donors' samples. CDR3s include the opening cysteine and the closing phenylalanine or tryptophan. D genes are given only for firm matches. Where a row states a size, it is once, few, many or the class of an expanded clone; other rows omit it.

TGCAGTGCTAGAGATCAAGGACAGGCCCCTAAGGAGCAGTACTTC	CSARDQGQAPKEQYF	NA	TRBJ2-7	TRBV20-1	TRBD1
TGTGCCAGCAGCGAAGGACTAGCTAGCTATGATACGCAGTATTTT	CASSEGLASYDTQYF	NA	TRBJ2-3	TRBV11-3	TRBD2
TGTGCCAGCAGTTACTCGAGGTCCCTATCAGGAGGCTACACCTTC	CASSYSRSLSGGYTF	few	TRBJ1-2	TRBV6-5	NA
TGTGCCAGCAGTTTGCGAGGCTCGGGAACTGAAGCTTTCTTT	CASSLRGSGTEAFF	many	TRBJ1-1	TRBV27	NA
TGTGCCAGCAGACGACGGAGGGCCGGTCCCGGGGAGCTGTTTTTT	CASRRRRAGPGELFF	NA	TRBJ2-2	TRBV27	NA
TGTGCCAGCAGGGCAGGGGGGGGCCTTGCCGAAAAACTGTTTTTT	CASRAGGGLAEKLFF	NA	TRBJ1-4	TRBV12-3/TRBV12-4	TRBD1
TGTGCCAGCAGCTTGGGATCTATAGGGGATGAGCAGTTCTTC	CASSLGSIGDEQFF	few	TRBJ2-1	TRBV7-9	NA
TGTGCCAGCAGAACAGGGACAGGAGGGCACACAGATACGCAGTATTTT	CASRTGTGGHTDTQYF	many	TRBJ2-3	TRBV28	TRBD1
TGCAGTGCTATTCACCTGGAGAGAACTACGCGCGAGCAGTACTTC	CSAIHLERTTREQYF	NA	TRBJ2-7	TRBV20-1	NA
TGTGCCAGTAGATCGGGGACAAACTACAATGAGCAGTTCTTC	CASRSGTNYNEQFF	many	TRBJ2-1	TRBV19	NA
TGTGCCAGCAGTGGGGACAGGGCTGGGATAGGCAATCAGCCCCAGCATTTT	CASSGDRAGIGNQPQHF	few	TRBJ1-5	TRBV12-3/TRBV12-4	TRBD1
TGCAGCGTCTACAACACTGAAGCTTTCTTT	CSVYNTEAFF	few	TRBJ1-1	TRBV29-1	NA
TGTGCCAGTAGTAGGGACAGGGGGCGAGGCTACACCTTC	CASSRDRGRGYTF	NA	TRBJ1-2	TRBV19	TRBD1
TGTGCCAGCAGTAATCGGGACACCTACGAGCAGTACTTC	CASSNRDTYEQYF	few	TRBJ2-7	TRBV27	NA
TGTGCCAGCAGCGGTGACCCAACGAACACCGGGGAGCTGTTTTTT	CASSGDPTNTGELFF	NA	TRBJ2-2	TRBV7-2	NA
TGTGCCAGCAGCTTAAGGTTGCAAACGGACTACCGGAATGAGCAGTTCTTC	CASSLRLQTDYRNEQFF	few	TRBJ2-1	TRBV7-2	NA
TGTGCCAGCAGTTTAGAGGGAATAGCCAAAAACATTCAGTACTTC	CASSLEGIAKNIQYF	NA	TRBJ2-4	TRBV12-3/TRBV12-4	NA
TGTGCCAGCAGCCAAGAGCAGGGGGCGCATGGCTACACCTTC	CASSQEQGAHGYTF	NA	TRBJ1-2	TRBV3-1	TRBD1
TGCAGCGTTGGGAGGGCTAGCGGGAGGTCCCAAGAGACCCAGTACTTC	CSVGRASGRSQETQYF	few	TRBJ2-5	TRBV29-1	TRBD2
TGTGCCAGTATAAGGGACAGGGGAAGCACCGGGGAGCTGTTTTTT	CASIRDRGSTGELFF	NA	TRBJ2-2	TRBV19	TRBD1
TGTGCCAGTAGTCCCAACAGGGGCGATGAGCAGTTCTTC	CASSPNRGDEQFF	NA	TRBJ2-1	TRBV19	TRBD1
TGTGCCAGCACCAAACGGGGGACAGTAACCTCTGGGGCCAACGTCCTGACTTTC	CASTKRGTVTSGANVLTF	NA	TRBJ2-6	TRBV6-2/TRBV6-3	NA
TGTGCCAGCAGCTACCATTCCGCGGGACTAGCGGGAGGTGATACGCAGTATTTT	CASSYHSAGLAGGDTQYF	few	TRBJ2-3	TRBV6-2/TRBV6-3	TRBD2
TGCAGTGCTAAGATGGCTAGCGGTCCTTACAATGAGCAGTTCTTC	CSAKMASGPYNEQFF	NA	TRBJ2-1	TRBV20-1	TRBD2
TGTGCCAGCAGCTCCATAGCGGGAGGCCCCCCAGCCTTC	CASSSIAGGPPAF	few	TRBJ2-1	TRBV7-9	TRBD2
TGTGCCCCCCGCCTTGGGAAAAAACTGTTTTTT	CAPRLGKKLFF	NA	TRBJ1-4	TRBV2	NA
TGTGCCAGCAGTTGTAGGGCAGGGGAACGAGCAGAGCAGTTCTTC	CASSCRAGERAEQFF	few	TRBJ2-1	TRBV21-1	NA
TGTGTCAGTAGCGTGGGGCAAGAGACCCAGTACTTC	CVSSVGQETQYF	NA	TRBJ2-5	TRBV19	NA
TGTGCCAGCACTATGACCGGGGAGCTGTTTTTT	CASTMTGELFF	few	TRBJ2-2	TRBV6-2/TRBV6-3	NA
TGTGCCACGAGGGAGAGGGACAAAAACATTCAGTACTTC	CATRERDKNIQYF	few	TRBJ2-4	TRBV15	NA
TGCAGCGTTGGTGGGCAGGAGTTCTACGAGCAGTACTTC	CSVGGQEFYEQYF	few	TRBJ2-7	TRBV29-1	NA